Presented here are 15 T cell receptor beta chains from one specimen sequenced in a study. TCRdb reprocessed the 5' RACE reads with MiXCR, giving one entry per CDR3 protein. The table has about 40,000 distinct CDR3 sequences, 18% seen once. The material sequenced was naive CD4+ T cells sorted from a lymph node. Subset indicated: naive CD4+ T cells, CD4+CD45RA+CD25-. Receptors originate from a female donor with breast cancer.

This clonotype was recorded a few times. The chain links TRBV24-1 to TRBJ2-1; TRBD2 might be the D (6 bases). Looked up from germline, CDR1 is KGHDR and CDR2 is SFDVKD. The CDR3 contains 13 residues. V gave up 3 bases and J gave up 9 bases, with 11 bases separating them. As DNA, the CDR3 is TGTGCCACCAGTGATATGTGGGAGGCTGAGCAGTTCTTC. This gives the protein CATSDMWEAEQFF.

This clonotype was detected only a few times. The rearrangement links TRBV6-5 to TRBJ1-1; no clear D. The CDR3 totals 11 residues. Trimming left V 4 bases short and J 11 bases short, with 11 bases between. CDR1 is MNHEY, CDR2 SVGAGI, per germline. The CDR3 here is CASSSPGAAFF. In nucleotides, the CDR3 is TGTGCCAGCAGTTCCCCAGGTGCGGCTTTCTTT.

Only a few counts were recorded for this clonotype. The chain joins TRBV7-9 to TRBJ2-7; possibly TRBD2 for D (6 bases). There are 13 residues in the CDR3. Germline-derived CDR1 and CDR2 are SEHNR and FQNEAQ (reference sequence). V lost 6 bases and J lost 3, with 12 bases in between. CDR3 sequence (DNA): TGTGCCAGCAGTGGGGGGAGGATCTACGAGCAGTACTTC. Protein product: CASSGGRIYEQYF.

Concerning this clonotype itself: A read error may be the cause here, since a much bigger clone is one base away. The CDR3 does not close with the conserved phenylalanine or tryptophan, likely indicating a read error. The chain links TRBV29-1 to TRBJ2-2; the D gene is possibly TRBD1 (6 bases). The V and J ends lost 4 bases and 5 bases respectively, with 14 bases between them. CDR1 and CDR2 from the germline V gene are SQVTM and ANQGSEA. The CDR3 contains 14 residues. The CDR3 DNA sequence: TGCAGCGTTGTACTACAGGGTGGTACCGGGGAGCTGTTTCTT. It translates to CSVVLQGGTGELFL.

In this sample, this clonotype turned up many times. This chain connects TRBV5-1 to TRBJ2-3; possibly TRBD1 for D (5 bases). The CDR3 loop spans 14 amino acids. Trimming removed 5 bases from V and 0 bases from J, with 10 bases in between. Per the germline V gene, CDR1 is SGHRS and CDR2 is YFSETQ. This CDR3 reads CASRPGPSTDTQYF. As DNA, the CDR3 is TGCGCCAGCAGACCAGGGCCGAGCACAGATACGCAGTATTTT.

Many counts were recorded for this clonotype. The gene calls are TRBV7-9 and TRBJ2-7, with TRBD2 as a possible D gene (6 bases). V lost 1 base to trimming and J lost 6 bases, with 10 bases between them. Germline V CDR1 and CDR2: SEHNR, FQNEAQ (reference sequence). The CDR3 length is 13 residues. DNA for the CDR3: TGTGCCAGCAGCTTAGGTCGGGAGACCGAGCAGTACTTC. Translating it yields CASSLGRETEQYF.

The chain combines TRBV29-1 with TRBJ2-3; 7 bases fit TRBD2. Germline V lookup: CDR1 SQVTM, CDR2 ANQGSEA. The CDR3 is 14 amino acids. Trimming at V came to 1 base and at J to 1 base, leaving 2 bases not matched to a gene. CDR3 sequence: CSVEAGGGTDTQYF. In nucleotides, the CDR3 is TGCAGCGTTGAAGCGGGAGGAGGCACAGATACGCAGTATTTT.

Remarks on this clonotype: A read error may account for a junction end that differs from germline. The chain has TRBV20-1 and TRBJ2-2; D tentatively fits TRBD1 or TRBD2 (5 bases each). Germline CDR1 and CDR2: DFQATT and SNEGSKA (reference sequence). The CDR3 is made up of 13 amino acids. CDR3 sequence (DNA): TGCAGTGCTAGGATCCCAGGGTACGGGGAGCCGTTTTTT. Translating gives CSARIPGYGEPFF.

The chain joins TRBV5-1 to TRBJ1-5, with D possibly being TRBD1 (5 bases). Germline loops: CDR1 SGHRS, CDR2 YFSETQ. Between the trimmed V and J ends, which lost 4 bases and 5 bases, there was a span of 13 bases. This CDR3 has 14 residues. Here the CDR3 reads CASSPRPGDQPQHF. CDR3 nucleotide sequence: TGCGCCAGCAGCCCCCGACCGGGGGATCAGCCCCAGCATTTT.

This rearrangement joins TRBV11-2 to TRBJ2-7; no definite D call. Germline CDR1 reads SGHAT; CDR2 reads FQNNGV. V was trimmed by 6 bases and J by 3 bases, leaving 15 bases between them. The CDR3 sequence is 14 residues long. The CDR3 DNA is TGTGCCAGCAGTCAAAACTTTGTGAACTACGAGCAGTACTTC. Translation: CASSQNFVNYEQYF.

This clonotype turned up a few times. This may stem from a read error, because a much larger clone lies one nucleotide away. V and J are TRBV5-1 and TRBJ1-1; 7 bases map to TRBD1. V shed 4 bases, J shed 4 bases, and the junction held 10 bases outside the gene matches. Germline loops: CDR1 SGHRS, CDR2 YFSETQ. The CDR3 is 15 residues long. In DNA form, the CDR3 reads TGCGCCAGCAGCGCGGACAGGCCTCTGAGCACTGAAGCTTTCTTT. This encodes CASSADRPLSTEAFF.

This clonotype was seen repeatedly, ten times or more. The CDR3 coding sequence is TGTGCCAGCAGCGCACAGGGGATTAATGAAAAACTGTTTTTT. Its protein is CASSAQGINEKLFF. This chain connects TRBV9 to TRBJ1-4, with 7 nucleotides matching TRBD1. The V segment lost 3 bases and the J segment 4 bases; nucleotides outside the gene matches: 3. CDR3 size: 14 residues. CDR1 is SGDLS, CDR2 YYNGEE, per germline.

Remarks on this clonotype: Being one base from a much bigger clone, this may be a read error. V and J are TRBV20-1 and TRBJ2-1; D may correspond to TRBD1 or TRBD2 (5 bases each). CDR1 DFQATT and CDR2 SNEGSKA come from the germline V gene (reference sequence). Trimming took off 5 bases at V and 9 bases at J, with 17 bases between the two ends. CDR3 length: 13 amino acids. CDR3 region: CSAGDPRGTEQFF. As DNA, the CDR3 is TGCAGTGCTGGGGACCCTCGGGGTACTGAGCAGTTCTTC.

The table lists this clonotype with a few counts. CDR3 residues: CASSLESDTGELFF. The CDR3 region has the DNA TGTGCCAGCAGTTTAGAGTCGGACACCGGGGAGCTGTTTTTT. The J gene is TRBJ2-2, the V gene TRBV28, with unresolved D. The germline gives CDR1 MDHEN, CDR2 SYDVKM. V was cut by 2 bases and J by 3 bases, with 7 bases left in between. The CDR3 has 14 amino acids.

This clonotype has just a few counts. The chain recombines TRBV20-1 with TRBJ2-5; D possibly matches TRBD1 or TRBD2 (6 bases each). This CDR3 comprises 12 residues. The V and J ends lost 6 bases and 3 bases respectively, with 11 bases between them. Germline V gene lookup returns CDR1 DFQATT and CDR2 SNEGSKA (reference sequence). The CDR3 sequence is CSAKRGEETQYF. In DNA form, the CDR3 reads TGCAGTGCCAAAAGGGGGGAAGAGACCCAGTACTTC.